This is a list of T cell receptor beta chains from one sample in a study of blood T cell repertoires in COVID-19. Libraries were prepared by immunoSEQ multiplex PCR; TCRdb keeps only in-frame clonotypes and omits some of them. This table has roughly 200,000 clones, approximately 78% appearing once. Source material: peripheral blood. These receptors all stem from a woman of 80 years or more with COVID-19, enrolled during active disease. Both conserved end residues are part of each CDR3. The order of the fields is clone size, V gene, D gene, CDR3 length, J gene, CDR3 protein, CDR3 DNA. D genes are given only for firm matches. Clone size is given for some rows only: seen once, a few or many times, or a class if the clone is expanded.

>NA|TRBV19|TRBD1|15|TRBJ1-6
CASSITRDRDSPLHF
TGTGCCAGTAGTATTACCCGGGACAGGGATTCACCCCTCCACTTT
>NA|TRBV11-2|TRBD1|14|TRBJ1-1
CASSFRTGNTEAFF
TGTGCCAGCAGCTTCCGGACAGGGAACACTGAAGCTTTCTTT
>NA|TRBV29-1|NA|11|TRBJ2-3
CSVQAEDTQYF
TGCAGCGTTCAGGCTGAAGATACGCAGTATTTT
>NA|TRBV28|NA|14|TRBJ1-5
CASTEGVLGQPQHF
TGTGCCAGCACCGAGGGGGTCTTAGGGCAGCCCCAGCATTTT
>NA|TRBV18|NA|18|TRBJ2-4
CASSPQTGGTRAKNIQYF
TGTGCCAGCTCACCTCAAACCGGAGGGACGAGAGCCAAAAACATTCAGTACTTC
>few|TRBV4-1|NA|17|TRBJ2-5
CASSQDDQRNPGRTQYF
TGCGCCAGCAGCCAAGATGACCAGCGGAACCCTGGGAGGACCCAGTACTTC
>few|TRBV18|TRBD1|14|TRBJ2-7
CASSTGQGLYEQYF
TGTGCCAGCTCAACGGGACAGGGACTATACGAGCAGTACTTC
>NA|TRBV5-1|NA|14|TRBJ2-2
CASSKQGPGGELFF
TGCGCCAGCAGCAAACAGGGCCCGGGCGGGGAGCTGTTTTTT
>NA|TRBV4-1|NA|17|TRBJ2-5
CASSQGGTRGAGETQYF
TGCGCCAGCAGCCAAGGAGGAACCAGGGGGGCGGGGGAGACCCAGTACTTC
>NA|TRBV19|NA|14|TRBJ1-4
CATPAGGTNEKLFF
TGTGCCACCCCGGCGGGGGGTACTAATGAAAAACTGTTTTTT
>once|TRBV5-4|NA|15|TRBJ1-4
CASSLAGTLEEKLFF
TGTGCCAGCAGCTTAGCAGGTACACTTGAGGAAAAACTGTTTTTT
>NA|TRBV5-1|TRBD1|16|TRBJ1-4
CASSSAVRTGVEKLFF
TGCGCCAGCAGCTCAGCCGTAAGGACAGGGGTAGAAAAACTGTTTTTT
>NA|TRBV5-1|NA|15|TRBJ1-4
CASSLGSKTKEKLFF
TGCGCCAGCAGCTTGGGGTCCAAAACAAAAGAAAAACTGTTTTTT
>NA|TRBV14|TRBD1|21|TRBJ2-1
CASSPATGALPPLSSYNEQFF
TGTGCCAGCAGCCCAGCGACAGGGGCCCTCCCCCCTCTCAGCTCCTACAATGAGCAGTTCTTC
>NA|TRBV6-5|NA|14|TRBJ2-7
CASKGLAEPYEQYF
TGTGCCAGCAAAGGATTAGCGGAGCCCTACGAGCAGTACTTC
>NA|TRBV20-1|NA|15|TRBJ1-5
CSASPRGSSNQPQHF
TGCAGTGCTAGTCCTAGGGGGTCTAGCAATCAGCCCCAGCATTTT
>NA|TRBV11-2|NA|12|TRBJ1-1
CASSLDRSLAFF
TGTGCCAGCAGCTTAGACCGCAGTTTGGCTTTCTTT
>NA|TRBV2|TRBD1|12|TRBJ1-5
CASSQGDQPQHF
TGTGCCAGCAGTCAGGGGGATCAGCCCCAGCATTTT
>NA|TRBV11-3|NA|14|TRBJ1-4
CASSPGGASEKLFF
TGTGCCAGCAGCCCCGGGGGGGCAAGTGAAAAACTGTTTTTT
>NA|TRBV10-2|NA|13|TRBJ1-2
CASSPWEGDGYTF
TGCGCCAGCAGTCCCTGGGAGGGGGACGGCTACACCTTC
>NA|TRBV25-1|TRBD1|16|TRBJ2-7
CASSEWGRGSSYEQYF
TGTGCCAGCAGTGAATGGGGCAGGGGGAGCTCCTACGAGCAGTACTTC
>once|TRBV18|NA|14|TRBJ2-2
CASSPLAGSGELFF
TGTGCCAGCTCACCACTAGCAGGGTCCGGGGAGCTGTTTTTT
>NA|TRBV30|TRBD2|13|TRBJ2-1
CARSSGIIDEQFF
TGTGCCAGGAGTAGCGGGATTATCGATGAGCAGTTCTTC
>NA|TRBV18|NA|16|TRBJ1-2
CASSPPLGAGLNGYTF
TGTGCCAGCTCACCACCCCTGGGGGCAGGGTTGAATGGCTACACCTTC
>once|TRBV3-1/TRBV3-2|NA|13|TRBJ1-5
CASSQAEDQPQHF
TGTGCCAGCAGCCAAGCGGAGGATCAGCCCCAGCATTTT
>NA|TRBV15|NA|15|TRBJ2-7
CATSRASRGAYEQYF
TGTGCCACCAGCAGAGCAAGCAGGGGCGCCTACGAGCAGTACTTC
>NA|TRBV3-1/TRBV3-2|NA|14|TRBJ1-2
CASSRTGSVNGYTF
TGTGCCAGCAGCCGCACAGGGAGCGTTAATGGCTACACCTTC
>few|TRBV11-2|NA|17|TRBJ1-3
CASSLSTGPSSGNTIYF
TGTGCCAGCAGCTTATCTACAGGACCTTCCTCTGGAAACACCATATATTTT
>NA|TRBV18|NA|13|TRBJ2-3
CASSPRDRDTQYF
TGTGCCAGCTCCCCCCGCGACAGAGATACGCAGTATTTT
>NA|TRBV19|TRBD2|15|TRBJ2-7
CASSPRGGGSYEQYF
TGTGCCAGTAGTCCGAGGGGAGGCGGGAGTTACGAGCAGTACTTC
>NA|TRBV7-9|NA|16|TRBJ1-2
CASSLATGTATYGYTF
TGTGCCAGCAGCTTAGCCACAGGGACGGCCACCTATGGCTACACCTTC
>NA|TRBV19|TRBD1|14|TRBJ1-2
CASSRTGGNYGYTF
TGTGCCAGTAGTCGGACAGGGGGAAACTATGGCTACACCTTC
>NA|TRBV6-5|NA|14|TRBJ2-7
CASSSQAVSYEQYF
TGTGCCAGCAGTTCTCAAGCGGTGTCCTACGAGCAGTACTTC
>NA|TRBV7-2|NA|16|TRBJ1-2
CASSSSVGHTFYGYTF
TGTGCCAGCAGCTCGTCCGTGGGACACACCTTCTATGGCTACACCTTC
>NA|TRBV29-1|TRBD2|17|TRBJ2-1
CSVESLTSGSFYNEQFF
TGCAGCGTTGAAAGCTTGACTAGCGGGAGTTTCTACAATGAGCAGTTCTTC
>NA|TRBV29-1|TRBD2|13|TRBJ2-1
CSVTSGGNNEQFF
TGCAGCGTCACTAGCGGGGGAAACAATGAGCAGTTCTTC
>NA|TRBV6-5|TRBD1|13|TRBJ1-2
CASRDRQGLAYTF
TGTGCCAGCAGGGACCGACAGGGCCTCGCCTACACCTTC
>NA|TRBV6-5|NA|13|TRBJ1-6
CASRGGSGSPLHF
TGTGCCAGCAGAGGGGGTTCGGGTTCACCCCTCCACTTT
>NA|TRBV5-4|NA|15|TRBJ2-5
CASSALSGVGETQYF
TGTGCCAGCAGCGCCCTTAGCGGAGTGGGGGAGACCCAGTACTTC
>NA|TRBV2|NA|14|TRBJ2-3
CASRVTVFTDTQYF
TGTGCCAGCAGGGTGACTGTGTTCACAGATACGCAGTATTTT
>NA|TRBV4-2|TRBD1|13|TRBJ1-2
CASSEGAGYGYTF
TGTGCCAGCAGCGAGGGGGCTGGATATGGCTACACCTTC
>NA|TRBV6-2/TRBV6-3|TRBD1|15|TRBJ1-5
CASSPTGGRNQPQHF
TGTGCCAGCAGTCCGACAGGGGGCCGCAATCAGCCCCAGCATTTT
>NA|TRBV19|NA|15|TRBJ1-2
CASTIGSPEAYGYTF
TGTGCCAGTACCATTGGATCACCCGAGGCTTATGGCTACACCTTC